These 8 T cell receptor beta chains were sequenced from one sample in a study of blood T cell repertoires in COVID-19. Using immunoSEQ multiplex PCR, the repertoire was profiled, and TCRdb retains in-frame clones only, with some absent. The repertoire consists of roughly 700,000 clones, with approximately 90% occurring once and the leading ten covering over 0.2%. The sequenced material came from peripheral blood. These TCRs come from a woman between 18 and 29 years old with acute or convalescent COVID-19.

J is TRBJ1-2 and V is TRBV5-4, with a tentative D call TRBD1 (5 bases). The CDR3 is made up of 13 amino acids. The germline V gene has CDR1 SGHNT and CDR2 YYREEE (reference sequence). Deletions cut 1 base from V and 2 bases from J, with 6 bases between. CDR3 coding DNA: TGTGCCAGCAGCTTGCGGACAAACTATGGCTACACCTTC. The encoded protein is CASSLRTNYGYTF.

This chain uses TRBV25-1 with TRBJ1-1; 7 positions agree with TRBD1. Unmatched junction bases numbered 11, after V lost 5 bases and J lost 5 bases. The CDR3 has 15 amino acids. Germline V gene data show CDR1 as MGHDK and CDR2 as SYGVNS. DNA of the CDR3: TGTGCCAGCAGTTTCAGAACAGGGGTATATACTGAAGCTTTCTTT. Translating it yields CASSFRTGVYTEAFF.

The CDR3 DNA follows: TGTGCCATCATAGCGGGGACCTTGAACACTGAAGCTTTCTTT. It is translated as CAIIAGTLNTEAFF. The chain links TRBV6-5 to TRBJ1-1; the D gene is possibly TRBD1 (5 bases). Germline V gene lookup returns CDR1 MNHEY and CDR2 SVGAGI. There are 14 residues in the CDR3. V was trimmed by 10 bases and J by 0 bases, leaving 15 bases between them.

This CDR3 reads CASSGGLESSYNEQFF. DNA for the CDR3: TGTGCCAGCAGCGGGGGACTAGAGAGCTCCTACAATGAGCAGTTCTTC. J is TRBJ2-1 and V is TRBV9; 8 bases map to TRBD2. The germline CDR1 and CDR2 sequences are SGDLS and YYNGEE. Unmatched junction bases numbered 5, after V lost 3 bases and J lost 0 bases. The CDR3 has 16 residues. Drawing the rest from reference TRBV9 and TRBJ2-1, the complete variable domain is DSGVTQTPKHLITATGQRVTLRCSPRSGDLSVYWYQQSLDQGLQFLIQYYNGEERAKGNILERFSAQQFPDLHSELNLSSLELGDSALYFCASSGGLESSYNEQFFGPGTRLTVL.

The gene calls are TRBV29-1 and TRBJ1-1; tentatively, D is TRBD1 (5 bases). The CDR3 loop spans 12 amino acids. The germline gives CDR1 SQVTM, CDR2 ANQGSEA. V lost 7 bases, J lost 6 bases, and 15 bases lay in between. CDR3 loop: CSASGLGAEAFF. The CDR3 DNA is TGCAGCGCTTCCGGGTTAGGGGCTGAAGCTTTCTTT.

The V gene is TRBV4-1, the J gene TRBJ2-1; TRBD1 might be the D (5 bases). V lost 6 bases, J lost 7 bases, and 10 bases lay in between. The CDR3 has 12 amino acids. CDR1 and CDR2 (germline): MGHRA, YSYEKL. DNA of the CDR3: TGCGCCAGCAGTGAAGCAGGGAATGAGCAGTTCTTC. The encoded protein is CASSEAGNEQFF.

This chain uses TRBV9 with TRBJ1-2; 8 bases are shared with TRBD1. Per the germline V gene, CDR1 is SGDLS and CDR2 is YYNGEE. V trimming: 2 bases; J trimming: 5 bases; junction bases outside the gene matches: 8. The CDR3 contains 15 residues. The CDR3 bases are TGTGCCAGCAGCGTCGGGACAGGCTCCTCGTATGGCTACACCTTC. The encoded protein is CASSVGTGSSYGYTF.

This sequence joins TRBV6-5 and TRBJ1-2; unclear D gene. V was shortened by 10 bases and J by 6 bases, with 12 bases between the two germline ends. This CDR3 has 11 amino acids. Germline V CDR1 and CDR2: MNHEY, SVGAGI. The chain's CDR3 is CATSGPHGYTF. The CDR3 nucleotides read TGTGCCACTAGCGGTCCCCATGGCTACACCTTC.